The clone carrying this T cell receptor (beta chain) showed up many times. Its antigen is unknown. The time point: newly diagnosed GD, antithyroid drugs for less than 3 months. PBMC RNA served as the TCR library source. This specimen belongs to a study of regulatory T cells in long-lasting Graves disease. Regarding the study as a whole: Newly diagnosed disease favored TRBV20-1 and TRBJ2-1 over persistent disease. Analysis covered peripheral blood alone, not thyroid tissue. Whereas new patients shared 950 to 1,000 public clonotypes, persistent patients shared more, at 2,500 to 3,500.

Building the TCR beta libraries relied on iRepertoire HTBI primers, and CDR3 regions underwent Arm-PCR. TCRdb recomputed calls from the multiplex PCR reads with MiXCR, one row per CDR3 protein. The sample yields 300,000 to 400,000 distinct CDR3 sequences, 15% to 17% seen once. CDR1 is SGHNT, CDR2 YENEEA, per germline. The CDR3 totals 15 residues. The germline V and J ends were trimmed by 5 bases and 0 bases, with 12 bases remaining between them. The chain combines TRBV11-3 with TRBJ2-3; D may be TRBD1 or TRBD2 (5 bases each). The receptor's source is a female donor with Graves disease. The specimen comprised peripheral blood mononuclear cells (PBMCs), sampled at new diagnosis, from a patient treated with antithyroid drugs. Here the CDR3 DNA reads TGTGCCAGCAGCCGACCCTGGGACAGCACAGATACGCAGTATTTT. Protein product: CASSRPWDSTDTQYF.